This T cell receptor (beta chain) is from a study of blood T cell repertoires in COVID-19. This CDR3 comprises 15 residues. The germline gives CDR1 SGHAT, CDR2 FQNNGV. The V and J ends lost 3 bases and 3 bases respectively, with 14 bases between them. As processed by the authors: Amplification from reference gene primers served as the basis for estimated nucleated cell counts. The protocol was immunoSEQ multiplex PCR, while the TCRdb copy is restricted to in-frame clones and leaves out a portion. V and J calls and clone size are given by that table; D and trimming were obtained from the DNA. The table lists 70,000 to 85,000 clones, 86% of them singletons.

The source is a woman older than 75 in a cohort sampled during active or convalescent COVID-19. Sequencing was carried out using peripheral blood. V usage is TRBV11-2 and J usage is TRBJ2-5; a possible D gene is TRBD2 (5 bases). DNA for the CDR3: TGTGCCAGCAGCTTGGAGGTCAGCGACAAAGAGACCCAGTACTTC. Its protein product is CASSLEVSDKETQYF.